This T cell receptor (beta chain) was captured by sequencing in a study of T-cell memory formation after mild COVID-19 (dated by TCRdb to the early 2020s). Context from the whole study: TCR sequence clusters from the two donors were largely donor specific. Two young, previously healthy adult volunteers made up the cohort, one male and one female. Longitudinal TCRalpha and TCRbeta repertoire sequencing tracked T-cell clones expanding and contracting after mild COVID-19 in two donors. Broader findings and caveats from the paper: Whether the second-wave clones peaking on day 37 were SARS-CoV-2 specific was not confirmed. Balanced CD4/CD8 phenotypes were observed for clones contracting from day 15 to 85, whereas a bias towards CD4+ was observed for a second wave of clones expanding from day 15 to 37. Some responding clones were detected in pre-infection memory, which suggested that pre-existing cross-reactive memory T cells had joined the SARS-CoV-2 response. Contracting CD4+ clones turned up mainly in the CM and EM memory subsets, whereas EMRA was where CD8+ clones were enriched. Only two mild cases were covered by the study, and larger cohorts that include severe cases with pre-infection samples were considered necessary.

V has 1 base trimmed and J has 7 bases trimmed; junction bases matching no gene number 4. The germline V gene sets CDR1 to MGHRA and CDR2 to YSYEKL. The CDR3 goes from the cysteine to the phenylalanine over 14 residues. CDR3 DNA only is kept here, 42 bases in frame from base 1. Instrument on record: Illumina NovaSeq 6000. cDNA libraries for TCRalpha and TCRbeta were prepared by 5'RACE using constant-segment primers, with sample barcodes and unique molecular identifiers added. Trizol reagent was used to extract RNA from every sample. Libraries were amplified in two PCR steps, with a second sample barcode and Illumina TruSeq adapters added in the second step. Sequencing of libraries was performed on an Illumina NovaSeq with 2 x 150 bp paired-end reads. As for the authors' bioinformatics: Reads were demultiplexed and collapsed into UMI-guided consensus sequences with migec v1.2.7. With mixcr v2.1.11, UMI consensuses were aligned to TRA and TRB V and J templates and assembled into clonotypes. A clonotype was counted as expanded or contracted only when both edgeR and NoisET called the clonotype significant, with the noise models trained on biological replicates. edgeR calls used a false discovery rate-adjusted p below 0.01 and a log2 fold-change threshold of 1. As an exploratory analysis of dynamics, PCA with hierarchical clustering was applied to max-normalized trajectories of the 1000 most abundant clonotypes. Separately sequenced CD4+ and CD8+ repertoires were used to assign the CD4 or CD8 phenotype of responding clones. The public reads were reprocessed in TCRdb via fastp at Q25 and MiXCR, keeping in-frame beta chains. Entries that share a CDR3 protein sequence are merged under the most common genes and DNA. Here the V and J calls rest on TCRdb's processing, not on the authors' analysis. The sample contains 5,500 or so distinct CDR3 sequences, 20% to 25% of them found a single time. The ten largest clones add up to around three fifths of the sample.

This clonotype was found many times. It has no known antigen specificity. Within one base of it there is no much larger clone, and no base qualities were kept. PBMCs were isolated by Ficoll-Paque density gradient centrifugation. The sequence came from an adult woman who had mild COVID-19 (a few samples of this study predate the infection). The sample titles of this study are shuffled in the database, so cell type and time point are left out; the donor was told from shared clones. The chain employs TRBV4-1 and TRBJ2-4, with 7 bases matching TRBD2. The source material was PBMCs or a T cell subset sorted from them (not recorded which). The DNA reads TGCGCCAGCAGCCAAGGTGCGGGGGTGAACATTCAGTACTTC. Its translation is CASSQGAGVNIQYF.